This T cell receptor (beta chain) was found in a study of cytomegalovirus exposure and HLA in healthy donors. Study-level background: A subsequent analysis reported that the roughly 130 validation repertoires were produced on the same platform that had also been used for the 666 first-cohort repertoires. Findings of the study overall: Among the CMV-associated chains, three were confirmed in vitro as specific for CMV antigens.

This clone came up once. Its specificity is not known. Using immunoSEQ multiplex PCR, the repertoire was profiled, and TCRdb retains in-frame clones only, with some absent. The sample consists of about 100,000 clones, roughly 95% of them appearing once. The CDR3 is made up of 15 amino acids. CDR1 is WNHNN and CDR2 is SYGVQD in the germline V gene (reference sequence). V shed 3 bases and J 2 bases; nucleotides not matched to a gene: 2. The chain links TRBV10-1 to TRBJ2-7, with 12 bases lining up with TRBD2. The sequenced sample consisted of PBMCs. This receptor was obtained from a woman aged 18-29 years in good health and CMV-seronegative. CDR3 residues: CASSDRLAGAYEQYF. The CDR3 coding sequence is TGCGCCAGCAGTGACCGACTAGCGGGAGCCTACGAGCAGTACTTC.